The next 24 T cell receptor beta chains were all read from a single sample in a study of shared clonotypes between healthy human individuals. Repertoires were generated with immunoSEQ multiplex PCR, while TCRdb's copy carries only in-frame clones and drops some. The sample consists of about 330,000 clones, around 87% of them appearing once. The specimen was memory CD8+ T cells sorted from blood. The subset denotes: CD45RO+ cells pooled with CCR7-negative TemRA cells. The receptor source for this set is a young man in good health.

Note on this clone: With a much larger clone just one base away, this may be a read error. The V and J genes are TRBV4-1 and TRBJ2-2, with D maybe TRBD2 (7 bases). This CDR3 has 16 residues. V lost 1 base to trimming and J lost 7 bases, with 16 bases between them. In germline, CDR1 is MGHRA, CDR2 YSYEKL. In DNA, the CDR3 is TGCGCCAGCAGCCAAGTACTGGGGGGGCGAGGCGGGGAGCTGTTTTTT. Translation gives CASSQVLGGRGGELFF.

The genes are TRBV5-6 and TRBJ1-1, with 7 bases identical to TRBD1. CDR1 and CDR2 (germline): SGHDT, YYEEEE. The CDR3 consists of 15 residues. V lost 2 bases and J lost 1; bases outside the gene matches: 5. CDR3 nucleotide sequence: TGTGCCAGCAGCTTAGTCGGGACAGCGAACACTGAAGCTTTCTTT. It translates to CASSLVGTANTEAFF.

The V gene is TRBV11-2, the J gene TRBJ2-2; TRBD1 aligns across 8 bases. The CDR3 is 14 residues long. Losses at the gene ends were 8 bases for V and 3 bases for J; bases not matched to a gene: 5. Germline CDR1 SGHAT, CDR2 FQNNGV. CDR3 loop: CASQTGAYTGELFF. CDR3 DNA sequence: TGTGCCAGCCAGACAGGGGCTTACACCGGGGAGCTGTTTTTT.

This chain joins TRBV29-1 and TRBJ2-7; 10 bases match TRBD2. Germline loops: CDR1 SQVTM, CDR2 ANQGSEA. Trimming at V came to 5 bases and at J to 4 bases, leaving 17 bases not matched to a gene. CDR3 length: 17 residues. The CDR3 DNA reads TGCAGCGTTTATCGTTCAGCGGGAGGGCCCCCGTTTTACGAGCAGTACTTC. Translating gives CSVYRSAGGPPFYEQYF.

This chain connects TRBV7-9 to TRBJ1-5; 7 bases align to TRBD1. CDR1 and CDR2 from the germline V gene are SEHNR and FQNEAQ (reference sequence). Losses at the gene ends were 0 bases for V and 0 bases for J; bases not matched to a gene: 2. The CDR3 has 16 residues. In DNA form, the CDR3 reads TGTGCCAGCAGCTTAGCAGGGGGCAATAGCAATCAGCCCCAGCATTTT. It codes for CASSLAGGNSNQPQHF.

V and J are TRBV27 and TRBJ2-3; D perhaps matches TRBD1 (6 bases). The V end was cut by 6 bases, the J end by 1 base, with 14 bases between. Germline CDR1 reads MNHEY; CDR2 reads SMNVEV (reference sequence). The CDR3 totals 15 residues. The CDR3 spells CASRPFAGGTDTQYF. In nucleotides, the CDR3 is TGTGCCAGCAGGCCGTTCGCAGGGGGCACAGATACGCAGTATTTT.

The chain uses TRBV27 and TRBJ2-1; 8 bases are shared with TRBD1. CDR3 length equals 13 residues. Germline V gene lookup returns CDR1 MNHEY and CDR2 SMNVEV (reference sequence). Unmatched junction bases numbered 2, after V lost 5 bases and J lost 5 bases. CDR3 in DNA: TGTGCCAGCAGTAGGACAGGGAACAATGAGCAGTTCTTC. This sequence encodes CASSRTGNNEQFF.

This clone was found a few times. J is TRBJ1-1 and V is TRBV30, with D hard to call. The CDR3 contains 14 residues. Germline V gene sequence: CDR1 GTSNPN, CDR2 SVGIG (reference sequence). V was clipped by 0 bases and J by 0 bases, with 8 bases between them. This CDR3 is CAWSVPEVNTEAFF. CDR3 bases: TGTGCCTGGAGTGTGCCAGAAGTGAACACTGAAGCTTTCTTT. Together with reference TRBV30 and TRBJ1-1, the CDR3 gives the full variable domain: SQTIHQWPATLVQPVGSPLSLECTVEGTSNPNLYWYRQAAGRGLQLLFYSVGIGQISSEVPQNLSASRPQDRQFILSSKKLLLSDSGFYLCAWSVPEVNTEAFFGQGTRLTVV.

In DNA form, the CDR3 reads TGCGCCAGCGAGCCGGGACTAGCGGGATACGAGCAGTACTTC. The encoded protein is CASEPGLAGYEQYF. This chain links TRBV10-2 with TRBJ2-7, with 13 bases identical to TRBD2. This CDR3 is 14 amino acids long. Unmatched junction bases numbered 5, after V lost 8 bases and J lost 4 bases. Looked up from germline, CDR1 is WSHSY and CDR2 is SAAADI.

The genes are TRBV6-6 and TRBJ2-7; unclear D gene. The length of the CDR3 is 13 residues. CDR1 is MNHNY and CDR2 is SVGAGI in the germline V gene (reference sequence). The V end was cut by 5 bases, the J end by 2 bases, with 10 bases between. CDR3 bases: TGTGCCAGCAGTCTCTCAGGCGCCTACGAGCAGTACTTC. Translated, it gives CASSLSGAYEQYF.

V usage is TRBV5-6 and J usage is TRBJ2-3, with TRBD1 as a possible D gene (6 bases). With 4 bases removed from V and 1 base from J, the gap between germline ends came to 19 bases. This CDR3 spans 17 amino acids. Per the germline V gene, CDR1 is SGHDT and CDR2 is YYEEEE. The CDR3 DNA follows: TGTGCCAGCAGCCAGATCCAGGGGATCTGGCGCACAGATACGCAGTATTTT. Translation gives CASSQIQGIWRTDTQYF.

In this sample, this clone turned up once. The chain combines TRBV4-1 with TRBJ1-6; possible D gene TRBD1, 5 bases. Trimming took off 4 bases at V and 5 bases at J, with 15 bases between the two ends. The germline gives CDR1 MGHRA, CDR2 YSYEKL. The CDR3 contains 16 residues. The CDR3 loop reads CASSLTPGLNNSPLHF. The CDR3 DNA follows: TGCGCCAGCAGCCTCACACCGGGACTGAATAATTCACCCCTCCACTTT.

The V call is TRBV6-1, the J call TRBJ1-5; D is ambiguous. The V end was cut by 3 bases, the J end by 5 bases, with 5 bases between. The germline V gene has CDR1 MNHNS and CDR2 SASEGT. This CDR3 comprises 12 residues. The CDR3 DNA is TGTGCCAGCAGTGATTGGGATCAGCCCCAGCATTTT. It yields the protein CASSDWDQPQHF.

V usage is TRBV27 and J usage is TRBJ2-2; a weak D match, TRBD2 (6 bases). CDR3 length: 15 amino acids. From germline, CDR1 is MNHEY and CDR2 SMNVEV (reference sequence). The V and J ends lost 4 bases and 7 bases respectively, with 16 bases between them. The CDR3 nucleotides read TGTGCCAGCAGTTCCTACAAGGGAGGTTACGGGGAGCTGTTTTTT. Translating it yields CASSSYKGGYGELFF.

This chain joins TRBV7-6 and TRBJ1-5; D not certain. The CDR3 consists of 13 residues. Germline assignment: CDR1 SGHVS and CDR2 FNYEAQ. Between the trimmed V and J ends, which lost 2 bases and 6 bases, there was a span of 8 bases. As DNA, the CDR3 is TGTGCCAGCAGCTTAAATCCCCTTCAGCCCCAGCATTTT. Protein sequence: CASSLNPLQPQHF. Full variable domain (missing parts from reference TRBV7-6 and TRBJ1-5): GAGVSQSPRYKVTKRGQDVALRCDPISGHVSLYWYRQALGQGPEFLTYFNYEAQQDKSGLPNDRFSAERPEGSISTLTIQRTEQRDSAMYRCASSLNPLQPQHFGDGTRLSIL.

This sequence joins TRBV6-6 and TRBJ1-2; a possible D gene is TRBD1 (5 bases). Germline assignment: CDR1 MNHNY and CDR2 SVGAGI (reference sequence). Deletions cut 2 bases from V and 8 bases from J, with 15 bases between. CDR3 length: 14 residues. The CDR3 here is CASSYQGYQLGYTF. For the CDR3, the DNA is TGTGCCAGCAGTTACCAGGGCTATCAATTAGGCTACACCTTC.

V gene TRBV27 combines with J gene TRBJ2-5; D not certain. V lost 2 bases and J 4 bases, leaving 11 bases between the germline ends. From germline, CDR1 is MNHEY and CDR2 SMNVEV (reference sequence). The CDR3 runs to 14 residues. Here the CDR3 DNA reads TGTGCCAGCAGTTTAATTCCCCCGGGAGAGACCCAGTACTTC. It codes for CASSLIPPGETQYF.

J is TRBJ2-7 and V is TRBV4-3; D ambiguous. The CDR3 consists of 13 residues. V gave up 6 bases and J gave up 0 bases, with 9 bases separating them. Germline V CDR1 and CDR2: LGHNA, YSLEER. Here the CDR3 reads CASSLCDSYEQYF. The CDR3 bases are TGCGCCAGCAGTCTTTGTGACTCCTACGAGCAGTACTTC.

V and J are TRBV6-5 and TRBJ2-7, with D hard to call. The CDR3 length is 16 residues. V gave up 0 bases and J gave up 0 bases, with 12 bases separating them. CDR1 and CDR2 (germline): MNHEY, SVGAGI. This chain's CDR3 is CASSYSLRALSYEQYF. CDR3 nucleotides: TGTGCCAGCAGTTACTCTTTAAGGGCGCTCTCCTACGAGCAGTACTTC.

The chain has TRBV6-5 and TRBJ1-5; tentatively, D is TRBD1 (6 bases). Germline CDR1 reads MNHEY; CDR2 reads SVGAGI. The CDR3 is 14 residues long. Deletions cut 4 bases from V and 5 bases from J, with 12 bases between. The CDR3 sequence is CASSLDSPYQPQHF. In DNA form, the CDR3 reads TGTGCCAGCAGTTTGGACAGCCCATATCAGCCCCAGCATTTT.

This chain uses TRBV6-5 with TRBJ2-1; 9 nucleotides line up with TRBD1. The germline CDR1 and CDR2 sequences are MNHEY and SVGAGI. The length of the CDR3 is 15 residues. J lost 4 bases, V lost 4 bases, and 5 bases had no gene match. DNA of the CDR3: TGTGCCAGCAGTTTCGGGACAGGGTTTTACAATGAGCAGTTCTTC. This codes for CASSFGTGFYNEQFF.

The rearrangement uses TRBV4-1 and TRBJ2-7; 8 nucleotides agree with TRBD1. The CDR3 contains 16 residues. Germline V gives CDR1 MGHRA, CDR2 YSYEKL. V was pared by 2 bases and J by 6 bases, with 12 bases of the junction left unmatched. The CDR3 sequence: CASSQPLLGQEGEQYF. In DNA form, the CDR3 reads TGCGCCAGCAGCCAACCTCTTTTGGGACAGGAGGGCGAGCAGTACTTC.

J is TRBJ2-7 and V is TRBV13, with 8 bases matching TRBD1. CDR3 length: 16 residues. Germline V CDR1 and CDR2: PRHDT, FYEKMQ (reference sequence). The junction had 12 bases not matched to a gene; V was cut back by 5 bases and J by 3 bases. The CDR3 coding sequence is TGTGCCAGCAGCGAGGCAGTCGACAGGGGTGGCTACGAGCAGTACTTC. Protein: CASSEAVDRGGYEQYF.

The chain uses TRBV7-2 and TRBJ1-5, with unresolved D. The V gene's germline CDR1 is SGHTA and CDR2 FQGNSA. The CDR3 is 14 residues long. With 5 bases removed from V and 0 bases from J, the gap between germline ends came to 8 bases. This CDR3 is CASSEGYSNQPQHF. The CDR3 DNA reads TGTGCCAGCAGCGAAGGGTATAGCAATCAGCCCCAGCATTTT.